The T cell receptor beta chain under discussion was sequenced for a study of vaccination and CD4 T cells after COVID-19. Study overall: Each convalescent patient was PCR positive for SARS-CoV-2 on nasal swab; 10 or so cases were mild and one severe.

A note on this clonotype: The antigen is not known.

The CDR3 has 13 residues. Trimming removed 4 bases at V and 4 bases at J, with 10 bases between. Sequencing of DNA taken from cultured CD4+ T cells relied on the Oncomine TCR Beta short-read assay. Genomic DNA was drawn out of CD4+ T cells grown in culture. TCRdb reprocessed the PCR reads with MiXCR, giving one entry per CDR3 protein. The table includes more than 15,000 distinct CDR3 sequences, around 55% detected once. Treatment given: 10-day PBMC culture with coronavirus spike peptide pools or control peptides (ViraFEST assay). This receptor was identified in a human donor with COVID-19. The chain has TRBV23-1 and TRBJ1-2; D perhaps matches TRBD1 (6 bases). TRBV23-1 is an ORF, with its function uncertain. The material sequenced was cultured CD4+ T cells from blood, taken after SARS-CoV-2 vaccination. CDR3 in DNA: TGCGCCAGCAGTCTGCACAGGGCCTATGGCTACACCTTC. Its protein is CASSLHRAYGYTF.